This passage covers 22 T cell receptor beta chains from one sample sequenced in a study of vaccination and CD4 T cells after COVID-19. Sequenced with the Oncomine TCR Beta short-read assay was DNA taken from cultured CD4+ T cells. TCRdb fed the PCR reads into MiXCR, producing one record per CDR3 protein. The sample lists approximately 12,000 distinct CDR3 sequences, about 65% seen once, with 20% to 30% in the top ten. This sample's treatment: approximately nine-day PBMC culture with coronavirus spike peptide pools or control peptides (ViraFEST assay). Which antigens these TCRs recognize remains unknown. The sequencing used CD4+ T cells from blood, cultured in vitro, collected before SARS-CoV-2 vaccination. The receptor source for this set is a human donor who had recovered from COVID-19.

The CDR3 DNA sequence: TGTGCCTGGAGTGTAAGGAGCCCTTCATCACCCCTCCACTTT. It yields the protein CAWSVRSPSSPLHF. The chain couples TRBV30 to TRBJ1-6; D not resolved. The CDR3 spans 14 residues. Per germline, CDR1 GTSNPN and CDR2 SVGIG (reference sequence). Trimming shortened V by 0 bases and J by 10 bases, and 13 bases separated the two germline ends.

V is TRBV28 and J is TRBJ1-2, with unresolved D. CDR3 length equals 13 residues. Per germline, CDR1 MDHEN and CDR2 SYDVKM. V gave up 2 bases and J gave up 3 bases, with 7 bases separating them. CDR3 nucleotide sequence: TGTGCCAGCAGTTTAATCAGTGACTATGGCTACACCTTC. This translates into CASSLISDYGYTF.

V and J are TRBV20-1 and TRBJ2-1, with D possibly TRBD2 on 6 matching bases. Trimming took 4 bases from V and 9 from J, leaving 19 bases between them. CDR3 length: 14 amino acids. The germline gives CDR1 DFQATT, CDR2 SNEGSKA (reference sequence). DNA of the CDR3: TGCAGTGCTATGCCGACTAGTCTAAGGCGTGAGCAGTTCTTC. Protein: CSAMPTSLRREQFF.

The chain recombines TRBV20-1 with TRBJ1-5, with D hard to call. Germline V lookup: CDR1 DFQATT, CDR2 SNEGSKA (reference sequence). Trimming took off 3 bases at V and 1 base at J, with 19 bases between the two ends. The CDR3 has 17 amino acids. The CDR3 bases are TGCAGTGCTAGTCCGCTGGATAAATCGGCGAGCAATCAGCCCCAGCATTTT. It translates to CSASPLDKSASNQPQHF.

The chain joins TRBV10-3 to TRBJ2-2; D is ambiguous. The V gene's germline CDR1 is ENHRY and CDR2 SYGVKD. V shed 10 bases and J shed 7 bases, with 10 bases lying between them. This CDR3 comprises 11 residues. CDR3 residues: CATFSDGELFF. CDR3 in DNA: TGTGCCACCTTTTCGGACGGGGAGCTGTTTTTT.

The V and J genes are TRBV7-9 and TRBJ1-2; possibly TRBD1 for D (5 bases). Germline lookup yields CDR1 SEHNR and CDR2 FQNEAQ (reference sequence). This CDR3 is 13 amino acids long. V was trimmed by 1 base and J by 2 bases, leaving 5 bases between them. The CDR3: CASSLGDNYGYTF. The CDR3 coding sequence is TGTGCCAGCAGCTTAGGGGACAACTATGGCTACACCTTC.

J is TRBJ2-7 and V is TRBV28; D ambiguous. Germline V gives CDR1 MDHEN, CDR2 SYDVKM. V was trimmed by 4 bases and J by 0 bases, leaving 4 bases between them. CDR3 size: 12 residues. The CDR3 loop is CASSWDSYEQYF. The CDR3 nucleotides read TGTGCCAGCAGTTGGGACTCCTACGAGCAGTACTTC.

The rearrangement uses TRBV5-1 and TRBJ2-7; either TRBD1 or TRBD2 may fit D (6 bases each). The CDR3 spans 14 residues. CDR1 and CDR2 (germline): SGHRS, YFSETQ. Trimming cost V 1 base and J 3 bases, with 11 bases left between them. CDR3 nucleotides: TGCGCCAGCAGCTTGTTCGGGGGCGACTACGAGCAGTACTTC. Amino acid sequence: CASSLFGGDYEQYF.

This clonotype was seen a handful of times. The chain recombines TRBV19 with TRBJ1-1; 7 bases fit TRBD1. The V gene's germline CDR1 is LNHDA and CDR2 SQIVND (reference sequence). V was pared by 9 bases and J by 6 bases, with 4 bases of the junction left unmatched. CDR3 length equals 11 residues. CDR3: CASKTGAEAFF. CDR3 nucleotide sequence: TGTGCCAGCAAAACAGGGGCTGAAGCTTTCTTT.

The V gene is TRBV5-1, the J gene TRBJ1-1; 8 bases match TRBD1. Germline V gene data show CDR1 as SGHRS and CDR2 as YFSETQ. V was clipped by 0 bases and J by 3 bases; unmatched bases: 4. The CDR3 spans 15 residues. The CDR3, as DNA: TGCGCCAGCAGCTTGGAGGGCAGGGGGCACACTGAAGCTTTCTTT. Amino acid sequence: CASSLEGRGHTEAFF.

This clonotype has more than one count but fewer than ten. The chain recombines TRBV6-2 or TRBV6-3 with TRBJ1-2; D is possibly TRBD1 (6 bases). This CDR3 comprises 14 residues. Germline CDR1 is MNHEY and CDR2 is SVGEGT. V was cut by 6 bases and J by 7 bases, with 18 bases left in between. Written as DNA, the CDR3 is TGTGCCAGCAGGAAGACAGGACCCCGGGGTGGCTACACCTTC. It yields the protein CASRKTGPRGGYTF.

V usage is TRBV28 and J usage is TRBJ1-5; 7 bases match TRBD1. The CDR3 runs 17 residues. Germline V gives CDR1 MDHEN, CDR2 SYDVKM. J was trimmed by 0 bases and V by 2 bases; bases with no gene match: 7. Here the CDR3 DNA reads TGTGCCAGCAGTTTACCCAACAGGGGCGATAGCAATCAGCCCCAGCATTTT. Protein sequence: CASSLPNRGDSNQPQHF.

The V and J genes are TRBV30 and TRBJ2-1; D is unresolved. The CDR3 has 13 residues. Deletions cut 0 bases from V and 5 bases from J, with 8 bases between. Per the germline V gene, CDR1 is GTSNPN and CDR2 is SVGIG (reference sequence). For the CDR3, the DNA is TGTGCCTGGAGTGTCGGGTTCGACAATGAGCAGTTCTTC. This gives the protein CAWSVGFDNEQFF.

This clonotype occurred once. The chain links TRBV7-2 to TRBJ2-3; tentatively, D is TRBD2 (6 bases). This CDR3 is 15 amino acids long. Trimming took off 5 bases at V and 2 bases at J, with 14 bases between the two ends. Germline lookup yields CDR1 SGHTA and CDR2 FQGNSA. This CDR3 is CASSLNSGNTDTQYF. DNA for the CDR3: TGTGCCAGCAGCCTGAATAGCGGAAACACAGATACGCAGTATTTT.

There are a few counts of this clonotype. The chain recombines TRBV6-1 with TRBJ1-5; 10 nucleotides align to TRBD1. The germline V gene encodes CDR1 MNHNS and CDR2 SASEGT. With V trimmed by 6 bases and J by 4 bases, 6 bases remained unmatched. This CDR3 is built from 15 residues. For the CDR3, the DNA is TGTGCCAGCAGAAGGACAGGGGGTGGTAATCAGCCCCAGCATTTT. Its translation: CASRRTGGGNQPQHF.

By share, this clonotype ranks as medium-sized. The genes are TRBV12-3 or TRBV12-4 and TRBJ1-2, with D maybe TRBD1 (6 bases). The CDR3 runs to 14 residues. V shed 8 bases and J shed 4 bases, with 17 bases lying between them. The CDR3 protein is CASHPGGGGYGYTF. The CDR3 DNA reads as TGTGCCAGCCACCCGGGGGGAGGGGGCTATGGCTACACCTTC.

This clonotype occurred once. The chain couples TRBV4-2 to TRBJ1-5; D gene uncertain. The V end was cut by 0 bases, the J end by 3 bases, with 9 bases between. The CDR3 totals 15 residues. Germline V gene sequence: CDR1 LGHNA, CDR2 YNFKEQ. The CDR3 nucleotides read TGTGCCAGCAGCCAAGATTACAGCCTCAATCAGCCCCAGCATTTT. Translating it yields CASSQDYSLNQPQHF.

V is TRBV6-1 and J is TRBJ2-5; D is perhaps TRBD2 (5 bases). This CDR3 region has 17 residues. V was trimmed by 2 bases and J by 4 bases, leaving 20 bases between them. Germline values: CDR1 MNHNS, CDR2 SASEGT. The CDR3: CASSELSVVGGRETQYF. For the CDR3, the DNA is TGTGCCAGCAGTGAACTGTCGGTGGTAGGAGGACGAGAGACCCAGTACTTC.

The CDR3 DNA reads TGTGCCAGCAGCTTGGATACCGGGACAGCAAACTATGGCTACACCTTC. Translation gives CASSLDTGTANYGYTF. This rearrangement joins TRBV7-3 to TRBJ1-2, with 7 nucleotides matching TRBD1. There are 16 residues in the CDR3. The germline gives CDR1 SGHTA, CDR2 FQGTGA. V was pared by 3 bases and J by 2 bases, with 9 bases of the junction left unmatched.

The chain combines TRBV20-1 with TRBJ1-5, with D uncertain. The CDR3 runs to 13 residues. Between the trimmed V and J ends, which lost 0 bases and 6 bases, there was a span of 9 bases. CDR1 and CDR2 (germline): DFQATT, SNEGSKA (reference sequence). The CDR3 DNA reads TGCAGTGCTAGAGATAAAGCCAGTCAGCCCCAGCATTTT. Translating gives CSARDKASQPQHF.

The chain has TRBV19 and TRBJ1-6; no firm D call. Germline V gene lookup returns CDR1 LNHDA and CDR2 SQIVND (reference sequence). The V gene lost 4 bases and the J gene lost 8 bases, with 9 bases spanning the gap. The CDR3 loop spans 13 amino acids. The chain's CDR3 is CASSTDTDSPLHF. The DNA for the CDR3 is TGTGCCAGTAGTACTGACACAGATTCACCCCTCCACTTT.

The chain recombines TRBV5-4 with TRBJ2-3; perhaps TRBD1 as D (6 bases). Per the germline V gene, CDR1 is SGHNT and CDR2 is YYREEE (reference sequence). The V and J ends lost 3 bases and 2 bases respectively, with 22 bases between them. The CDR3 spans 18 residues. CDR3 residues: CASSYDPGDLLLTDTQYF. The DNA of the CDR3 is TGTGCCAGCAGCTACGATCCAGGGGACCTCCTACTCACAGATACGCAGTATTTT. Combining the CDR3 with reference TRBV5-4 and TRBJ2-3 gives the whole variable domain ETGVTQSPTHLIKTRGQQVTLRCSSQSGHNTVSWYQQALGQGPQFIFQYYREEENGRGNFPPRFSGLQFPNYSSELNVNALELDDSALYLCASSYDPGDLLLTDTQYFGPGTRLTVL.